Below, one TCR beta chain is given with its context. What it binds is not known. The sample comes from a study of cytomegalovirus exposure and HLA in healthy donors. Overall study: One earlier analysis, a look at roughly 170 million T cells, found 100 million to 130 million unique TCR beta sequences. Whole-study findings and limits: Three chains linked to CMV were shown in vitro to be specific for CMV antigens. Within the data, a cluster of highly shared sequence variants was likely a sequencing artifact. The authors later found most CMV-associated TCR beta chains appeared HLA-restricted.

This CDR3 comprises 15 residues. CDR1 SQVTM and CDR2 ANQGSEA come from the germline V gene. V was pared by 6 bases and J by 8 bases, with 25 bases between. Vbeta (60) and Jbeta (13) primers were used in the PCR. The protocol was immunoSEQ multiplex PCR, while the TCRdb copy is restricted to in-frame clones and leaves out a portion. The table records about 170,000 clones, over 70% of them present only once. The receptor was derived from a woman aged 45-59 years in good health and CMV-seropositive. The chain recombines TRBV29-1 with TRBJ1-2, with D possibly being TRBD1 (6 bases). The sequenced sample was PBMCs. The CDR3 nucleotides are TGCAGCGTCGCGGAACCGAGGGGGGGTGGTCGAGGCTACACCTTC. It is translated as CSVAEPRGGGRGYTF.